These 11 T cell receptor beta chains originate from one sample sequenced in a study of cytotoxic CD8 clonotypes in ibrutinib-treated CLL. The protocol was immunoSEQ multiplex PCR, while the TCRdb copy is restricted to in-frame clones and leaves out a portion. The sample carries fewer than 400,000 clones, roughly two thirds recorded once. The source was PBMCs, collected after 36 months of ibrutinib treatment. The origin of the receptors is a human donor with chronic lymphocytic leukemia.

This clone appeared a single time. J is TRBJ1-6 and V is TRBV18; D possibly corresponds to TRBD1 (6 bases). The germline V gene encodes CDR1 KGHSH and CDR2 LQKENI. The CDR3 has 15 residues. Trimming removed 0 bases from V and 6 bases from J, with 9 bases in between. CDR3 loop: CASSPPTGGNSPLHF. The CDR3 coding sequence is TGTGCCAGCTCACCACCGACAGGTGGTAATTCACCCCTCCACTTT.

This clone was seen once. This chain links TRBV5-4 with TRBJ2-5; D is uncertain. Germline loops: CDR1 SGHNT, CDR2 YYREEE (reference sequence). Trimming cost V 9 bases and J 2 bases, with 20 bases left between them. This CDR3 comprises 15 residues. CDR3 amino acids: CATRPDHSFQETQYF. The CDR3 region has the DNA TGTGCCACCCGACCCGACCACTCGTTTCAAGAGACCCAGTACTTC. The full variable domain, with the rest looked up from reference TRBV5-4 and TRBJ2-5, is ETGVTQSPTHLIKTRGQQVTLRCSSQSGHNTVSWYQQALGQGPQFIFQYYREEENGRGNFPPRFSGLQFPNYSSELNVNALELDDSALYLCATRPDHSFQETQYFGPGTRLLVL.

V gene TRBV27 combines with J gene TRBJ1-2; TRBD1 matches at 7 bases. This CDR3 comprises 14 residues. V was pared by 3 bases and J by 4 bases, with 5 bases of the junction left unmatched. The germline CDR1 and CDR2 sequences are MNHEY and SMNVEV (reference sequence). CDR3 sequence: CASSLAGGTYGYTF. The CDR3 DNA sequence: TGTGCCAGCAGTTTGGCAGGGGGGACCTATGGCTACACCTTC.

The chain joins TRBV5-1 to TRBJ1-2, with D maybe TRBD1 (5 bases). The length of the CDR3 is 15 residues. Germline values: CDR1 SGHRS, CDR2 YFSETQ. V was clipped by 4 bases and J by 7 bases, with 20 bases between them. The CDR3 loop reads CASSPLEWGGGGYTF. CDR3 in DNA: TGCGCCAGCAGCCCCCTGGAGTGGGGGGGTGGTGGCTACACCTTC.

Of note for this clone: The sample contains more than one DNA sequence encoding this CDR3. The CDR3 coding sequence is TGTGCCAGCAGCCTACTAGGGGGGAGCTCCTACAATGAGCAGTTCTTC. It codes for CASSLLGGSSYNEQFF. This chain connects TRBV7-2 to TRBJ2-1; D tentatively fits TRBD1 or TRBD2 (6 bases each). Germline V CDR1 and CDR2: SGHTA, FQGNSA. V was shortened by 5 bases and J by 0 bases, with 14 bases between the two germline ends. This CDR3 region has 16 residues.

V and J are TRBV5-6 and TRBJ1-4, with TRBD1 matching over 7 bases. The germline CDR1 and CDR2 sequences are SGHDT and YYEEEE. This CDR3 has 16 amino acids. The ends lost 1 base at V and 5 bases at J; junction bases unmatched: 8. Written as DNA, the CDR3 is TGTGCCAGCAGCTTGAGGTCTGGGACAGCAAATGAAAAACTGTTTTTT. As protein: CASSLRSGTANEKLFF.

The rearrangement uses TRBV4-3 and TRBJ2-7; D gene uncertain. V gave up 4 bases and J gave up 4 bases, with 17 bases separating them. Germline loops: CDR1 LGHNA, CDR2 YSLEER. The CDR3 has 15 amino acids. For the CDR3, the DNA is TGCGCCAGCAGCCTCGCGATCAACGTGGGGTACGAGCAGTACTTC. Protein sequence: CASSLAINVGYEQYF.

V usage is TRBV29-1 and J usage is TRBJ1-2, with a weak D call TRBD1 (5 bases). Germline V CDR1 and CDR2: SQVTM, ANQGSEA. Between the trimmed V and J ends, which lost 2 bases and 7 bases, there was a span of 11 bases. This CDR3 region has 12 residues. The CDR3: CSVELTGLGYTF. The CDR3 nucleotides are TGCAGCGTTGAACTGACGGGACTTGGCTACACCTTC.

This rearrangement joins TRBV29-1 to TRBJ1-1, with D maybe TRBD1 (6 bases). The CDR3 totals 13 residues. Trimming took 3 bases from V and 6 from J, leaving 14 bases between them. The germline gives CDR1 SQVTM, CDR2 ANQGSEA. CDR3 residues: CSVDRGLGAEAFF. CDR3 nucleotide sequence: TGCAGCGTTGATCGGGGGCTAGGCGCTGAAGCTTTCTTT.

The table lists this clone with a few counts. DNA of the CDR3: TGCAGCGTTTTAGCTAAACCAACTAATGAAAAACTGTTTTTT. This encodes CSVLAKPTNEKLFF. The genes are TRBV29-1 and TRBJ1-4; D remains ambiguous. CDR3 length: 14 residues. Trimming took 5 bases from V and 0 from J, leaving 10 bases between them. The V gene's germline CDR1 is SQVTM and CDR2 ANQGSEA.

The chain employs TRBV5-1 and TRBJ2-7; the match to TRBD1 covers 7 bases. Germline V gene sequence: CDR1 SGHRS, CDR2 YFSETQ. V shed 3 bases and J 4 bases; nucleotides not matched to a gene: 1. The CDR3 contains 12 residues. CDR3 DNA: TGCGCCAGCAGCTACAGGGGATACGAGCAGTACTTC. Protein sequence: CASSYRGYEQYF.